This paragraph covers one T cell receptor (beta chain) sequence. Its antigen is not known. V was pared by 6 bases and J by 3 bases, with 12 bases between. Germline V gene lookup returns CDR1 LNHNV and CDR2 YYDKDF (reference sequence). This CDR3 has 15 residues. The record originates from a study of cytomegalovirus exposure and HLA in healthy donors. Study-wide results and caveats: Most TCR sequences proved rare, with some public TCRs found in many donors. 164 TCR beta chains were listed as cytomegalovirus-associated. Three chains linked to CMV were shown in vitro to be specific for CMV antigens.

The PCR used 60 Vbeta and 13 Jbeta primers. The protocol was immunoSEQ multiplex PCR, while the TCRdb copy is restricted to in-frame clones and leaves out a portion. The top ten hold roughly 1.9% of the sample, which has some 170,000 clones, 79% seen once. This TCR was sampled from a man aged 40-50 years in good health and CMV-seronegative. Sequencing used PBMCs. The chain carries TRBV15 and TRBJ2-6; D gene uncertain. CDR3 coding DNA: TGTGCCACCAGTACAGAGCTGGGTGGGGCCAACGTCCTGACTTTC. Translated, it gives CATSTELGGANVLTF.